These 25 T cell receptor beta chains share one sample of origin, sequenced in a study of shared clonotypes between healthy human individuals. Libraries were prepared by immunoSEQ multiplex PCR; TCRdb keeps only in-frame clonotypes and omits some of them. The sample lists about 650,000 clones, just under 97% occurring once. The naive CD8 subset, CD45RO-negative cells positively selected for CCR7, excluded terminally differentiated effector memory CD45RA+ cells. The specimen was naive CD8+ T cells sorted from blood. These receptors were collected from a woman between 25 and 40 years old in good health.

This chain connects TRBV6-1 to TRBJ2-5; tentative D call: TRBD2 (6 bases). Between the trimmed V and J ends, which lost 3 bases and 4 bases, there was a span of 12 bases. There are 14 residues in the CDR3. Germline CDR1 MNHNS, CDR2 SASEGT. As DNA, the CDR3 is TGTGCCAGCAGTGACGTCCTAGCGTCAGAGACCCAGTACTTC. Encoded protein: CASSDVLASETQYF.

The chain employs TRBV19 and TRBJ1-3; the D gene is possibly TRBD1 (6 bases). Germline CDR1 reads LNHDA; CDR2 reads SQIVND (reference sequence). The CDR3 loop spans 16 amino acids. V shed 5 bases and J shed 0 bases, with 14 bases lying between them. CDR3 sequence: CASSAGTPSSGNTIYF. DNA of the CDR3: TGTGCCAGTAGTGCTGGGACACCGAGCTCTGGAAACACCATATATTTT.

CDR3 coding DNA: TGTGCCAGCAGCTTAGGCCGACAGGGGTATAGCAATCAGCCCCAGCATTTT. Translation: CASSLGRQGYSNQPQHF. V gene TRBV7-9 combines with J gene TRBJ1-5; 8 nucleotides line up with TRBD1. CDR1 and CDR2 from the germline V gene are SEHNR and FQNEAQ (reference sequence). The CDR3 spans 17 residues. The V segment lost 1 base and the J segment 0 bases; nucleotides outside the gene matches: 5. Full variable domain (remainder filled in from reference TRBV7-9 and TRBJ1-5): DTGVSQNPRHKITKRGQNVTFRCDPISEHNRLYWYRQTLGQGPEFLTYFQNEAQLEKSRLLSDRFSAERPKGSFSTLEIQRTEQGDSAMYLCASSLGRQGYSNQPQHFGDGTRLSIL.

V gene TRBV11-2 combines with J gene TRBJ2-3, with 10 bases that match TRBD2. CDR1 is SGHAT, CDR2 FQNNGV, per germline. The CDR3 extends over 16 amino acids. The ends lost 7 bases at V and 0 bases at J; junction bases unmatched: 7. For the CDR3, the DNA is TGTGCCAGCATCAGGACTAGCGGATCTAGCACAGATACGCAGTATTTT. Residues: CASIRTSGSSTDTQYF. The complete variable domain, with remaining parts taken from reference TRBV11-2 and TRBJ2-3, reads EAGVAQSPRYKIIEKRQSVAFWCNPISGHATLYWYQQILGQGPKLLIQFQNNGVVDDSQLPKDRFSAERLKGVDSTLKIQPAKLEDSAVYLCASIRTSGSSTDTQYFGPGTRLTVL.

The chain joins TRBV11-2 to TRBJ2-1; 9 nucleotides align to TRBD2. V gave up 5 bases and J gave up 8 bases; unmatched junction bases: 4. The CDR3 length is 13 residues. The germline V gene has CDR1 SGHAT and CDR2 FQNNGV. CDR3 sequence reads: CASSLGLAHEQFF. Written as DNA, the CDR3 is TGTGCCAGCAGCCTGGGACTAGCCCATGAGCAGTTCTTC.

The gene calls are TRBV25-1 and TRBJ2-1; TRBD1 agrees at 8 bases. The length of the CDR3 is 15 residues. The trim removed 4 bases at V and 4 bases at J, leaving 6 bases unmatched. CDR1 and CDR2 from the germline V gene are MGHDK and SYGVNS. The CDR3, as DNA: TGTGCCAGCAGTGGTCGGACAGGGCTTTACAATGAGCAGTTCTTC. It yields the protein CASSGRTGLYNEQFF.

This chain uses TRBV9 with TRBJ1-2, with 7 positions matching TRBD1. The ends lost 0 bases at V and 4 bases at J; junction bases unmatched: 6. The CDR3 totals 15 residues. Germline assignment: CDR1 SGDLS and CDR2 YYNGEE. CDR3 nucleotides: TGTGCCAGCAGCGTAGGAGGAGGGGACAGCTATGGCTACACCTTC. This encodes CASSVGGGDSYGYTF. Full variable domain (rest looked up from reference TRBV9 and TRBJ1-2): DSGVTQTPKHLITATGQRVTLRCSPRSGDLSVYWYQQSLDQGLQFLIQYYNGEERAKGNILERFSAQQFPDLHSELNLSSLELGDSALYFCASSVGGGDSYGYTFGSGTRLTVV.

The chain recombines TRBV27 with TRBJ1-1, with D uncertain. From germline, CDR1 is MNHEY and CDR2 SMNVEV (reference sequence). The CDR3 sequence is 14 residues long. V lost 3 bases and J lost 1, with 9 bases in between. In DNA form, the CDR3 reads TGTGCCAGCAGTTTTTTTCAGTCGAACACTGAAGCTTTCTTT. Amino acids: CASSFFQSNTEAFF.

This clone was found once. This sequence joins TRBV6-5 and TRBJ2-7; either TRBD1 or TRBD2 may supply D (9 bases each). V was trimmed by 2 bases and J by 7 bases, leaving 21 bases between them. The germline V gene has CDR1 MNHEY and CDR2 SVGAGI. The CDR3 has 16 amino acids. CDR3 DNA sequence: TGTGCCAGCAGTTACAGCGGGGGGACAGGGTCGAAGGAGCAGTACTTC. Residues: CASSYSGGTGSKEQYF.

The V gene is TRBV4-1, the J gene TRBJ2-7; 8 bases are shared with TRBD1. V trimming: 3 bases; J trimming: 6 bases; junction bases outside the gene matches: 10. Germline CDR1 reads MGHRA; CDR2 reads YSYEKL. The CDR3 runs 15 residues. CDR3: CASSQLENRGSEQYF. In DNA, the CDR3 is TGCGCCAGCAGCCAGCTAGAAAACAGGGGGAGCGAGCAGTACTTC.

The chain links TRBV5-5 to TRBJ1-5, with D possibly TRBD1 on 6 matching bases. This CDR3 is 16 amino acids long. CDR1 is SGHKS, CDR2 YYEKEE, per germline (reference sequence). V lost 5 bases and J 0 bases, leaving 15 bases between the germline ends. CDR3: CASSPTGTYSNQPQHF. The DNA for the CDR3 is TGTGCCAGCAGTCCTACAGGGACATATAGCAATCAGCCCCAGCATTTT. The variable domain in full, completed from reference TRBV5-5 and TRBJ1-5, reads DAGVTQSPTHLIKTRGQQVTLRCSPISGHKSVSWYQQVLGQGPQFIFQYYEKEERGRGNFPDRFSARQFPNYSSELNVNALLLGDSALYLCASSPTGTYSNQPQHFGDGTRLSIL.

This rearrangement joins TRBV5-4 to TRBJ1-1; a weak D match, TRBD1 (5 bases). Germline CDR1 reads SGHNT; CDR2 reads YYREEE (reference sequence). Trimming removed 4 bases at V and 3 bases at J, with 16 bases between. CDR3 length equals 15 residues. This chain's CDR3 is CASSRPGQVDTEAFF. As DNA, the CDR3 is TGTGCCAGCAGCCGCCCGGGGCAGGTGGACACTGAAGCTTTCTTT.

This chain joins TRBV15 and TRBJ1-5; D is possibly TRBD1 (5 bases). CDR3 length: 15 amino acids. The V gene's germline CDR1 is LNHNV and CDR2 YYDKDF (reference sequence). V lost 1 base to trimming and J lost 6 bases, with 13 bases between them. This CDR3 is CATSRGQGGIQPQHF. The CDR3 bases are TGTGCCACCAGCAGAGGTCAGGGTGGGATTCAGCCCCAGCATTTT.

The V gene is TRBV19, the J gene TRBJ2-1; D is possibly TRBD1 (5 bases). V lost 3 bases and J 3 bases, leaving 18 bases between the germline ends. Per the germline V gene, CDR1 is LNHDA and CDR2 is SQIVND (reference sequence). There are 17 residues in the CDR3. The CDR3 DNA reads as TGTGCCAGTAGTATTGGGTACGATGGGGCAAACTACAATGAGCAGTTCTTC. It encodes CASSIGYDGANYNEQFF.

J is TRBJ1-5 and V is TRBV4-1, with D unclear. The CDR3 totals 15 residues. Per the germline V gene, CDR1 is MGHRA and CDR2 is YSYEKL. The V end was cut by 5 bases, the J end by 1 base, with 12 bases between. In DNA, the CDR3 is TGCGCCAGCAGCTTGAGTATGGGGAGCAATCAGCCCCAGCATTTT. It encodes CASSLSMGSNQPQHF.

The CDR3 sequence: CASRGRLAGSYEQYF. In nucleotides, the CDR3 is TGTGCCAGCCGGGGCCGACTAGCGGGGTCCTACGAGCAGTACTTC. V is TRBV2 and J is TRBJ2-7; 11 bases are a match to TRBD2. With V trimmed by 8 bases and J by 1 base, 7 bases remained unmatched. Germline-derived CDR1 and CDR2 are SNHLY and FYNNEI. The CDR3 is made up of 15 amino acids. Variable domain in full (rest from reference TRBV2 and TRBJ2-7): EPEVTQTPSHQVTQMGQEVILRCVPISNHLYFYWYRQILGQKVEFLVSFYNNEISEKSEIFDDQFSVERPDGSNFTLKIRSTKLEDSAMYFCASRGRLAGSYEQYFGPGTRLTVT.

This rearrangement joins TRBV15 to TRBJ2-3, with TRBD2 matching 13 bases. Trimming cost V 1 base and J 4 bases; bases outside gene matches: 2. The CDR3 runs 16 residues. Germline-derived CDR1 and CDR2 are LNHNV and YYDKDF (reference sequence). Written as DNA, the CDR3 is TGTGCCACCAGCAGAGGTACTAGCGGGAGGGCAGATACGCAGTATTTT. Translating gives CATSRGTSGRADTQYF.

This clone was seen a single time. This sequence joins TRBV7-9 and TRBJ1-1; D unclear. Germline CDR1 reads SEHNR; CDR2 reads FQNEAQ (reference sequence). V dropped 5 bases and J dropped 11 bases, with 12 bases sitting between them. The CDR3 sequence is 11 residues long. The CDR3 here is CASSGLPLAFF. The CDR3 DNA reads TGTGCCAGCAGCGGCCTGCCCCTGGCTTTCTTT.

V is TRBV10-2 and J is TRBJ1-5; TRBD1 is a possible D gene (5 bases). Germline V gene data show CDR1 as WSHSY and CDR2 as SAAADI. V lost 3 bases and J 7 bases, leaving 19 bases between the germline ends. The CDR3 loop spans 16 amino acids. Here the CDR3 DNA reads TGCGCCAGCAGTGATCCGACGGATCAAGAGGGGCAGCCCCAGCATTTT. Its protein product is CASSDPTDQEGQPQHF.

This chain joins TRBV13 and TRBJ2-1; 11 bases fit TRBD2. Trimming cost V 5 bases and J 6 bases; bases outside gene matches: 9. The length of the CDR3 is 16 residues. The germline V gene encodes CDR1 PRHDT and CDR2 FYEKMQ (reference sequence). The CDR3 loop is CASSEITSGSVNEQFF. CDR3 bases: TGTGCCAGCAGCGAAATAACTAGCGGGAGTGTCAATGAGCAGTTCTTC.

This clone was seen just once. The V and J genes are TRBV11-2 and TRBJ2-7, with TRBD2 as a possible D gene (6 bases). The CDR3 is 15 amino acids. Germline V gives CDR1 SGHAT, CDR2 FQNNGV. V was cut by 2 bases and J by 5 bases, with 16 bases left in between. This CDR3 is CASSLRREDPHEQYF. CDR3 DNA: TGTGCCAGCAGCTTAAGGCGGGAAGATCCCCACGAGCAGTACTTC.

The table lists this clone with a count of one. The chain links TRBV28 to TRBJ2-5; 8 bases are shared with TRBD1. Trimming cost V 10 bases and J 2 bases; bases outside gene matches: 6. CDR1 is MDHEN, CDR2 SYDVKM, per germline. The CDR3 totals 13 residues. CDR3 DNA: TGTGCCACCCTCGGGACAGGTCAAGAGACCCAGTACTTC. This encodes CATLGTGQETQYF. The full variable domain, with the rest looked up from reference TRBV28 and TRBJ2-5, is DVKVTQSSRYLVKRTGEKVFLECVQDMDHENMFWYRQDPGLGLRLIYFSYDVKMKEKGDIPEGYSVSREKKERFSLILESASTNQTSMYLCATLGTGQETQYFGPGTRLLVL.

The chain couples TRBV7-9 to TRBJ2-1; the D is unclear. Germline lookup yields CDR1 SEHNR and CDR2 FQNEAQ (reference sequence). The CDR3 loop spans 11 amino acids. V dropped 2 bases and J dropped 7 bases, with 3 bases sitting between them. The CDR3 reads CASSLPNEQFF. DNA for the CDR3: TGTGCCAGCAGCTTACCGAATGAGCAGTTCTTC.

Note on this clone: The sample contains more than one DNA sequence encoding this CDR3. The CDR3 loop reads CASSPGRSYEQYF. The CDR3 bases are TGTGCCAGCAGTCCAGGGCGATCCTACGAGCAGTACTTC. The rearrangement links TRBV27 to TRBJ2-7; tentative D call: TRBD1 (5 bases). This CDR3 is built from 13 residues. The ends were cut back, 5 bases at V and 1 base at J, with 9 bases in the middle. CDR1 is MNHEY, CDR2 SMNVEV, per germline (reference sequence).

DNA of the CDR3: TGTGCCAGTAGTATGTGGGGGAGGGATGAAGCTTTCTTT. Protein product: CASSMWGRDEAFF. This chain connects TRBV19 to TRBJ1-1; TRBD1 is a possible D gene (5 bases). This CDR3 comprises 13 residues. From germline, CDR1 is LNHDA and CDR2 SQIVND (reference sequence). V lost 3 bases, J lost 7 bases, and 12 bases lay in between.